These T cell receptor beta chains were read from a single sample in a study of cytomegalovirus exposure and HLA in healthy donors. Clones were sequenced by immunoSEQ multiplex PCR, and TCRdb holds only the in-frame ones, with some missing. Among around 200,000 clones listed, over 65% were seen once. The sequencing input was PBMCs. These receptors were collected from a woman aged 60 to 75 in good health and CMV-seropositive. The CDR3 runs from the conserved cysteine through the conserved F or W. D genes are given only for firm matches. For some rows the clone size is stated as once, few or many, or as a class when expanded; others skip it.

size	V	D	J	CDR3	DNA
-	TRBV27	-	TRBJ2-1	CASSLAGMDEQFF	TGTGCCAGCAGTTTAGCAGGGATGGATGAGCAGTTCTTC
-	TRBV4-2	TRBD1	TRBJ2-1	CASSQAPPGQGSYNEQFF	TGTGCCAGCAGCCAAGCCCCCCCCGGACAGGGGTCCTACAATGAGCAGTTCTTC
-	TRBV28	-	TRBJ2-5	CASQTFQETQYF	TGTGCCAGCCAGACTTTCCAAGAGACCCAGTACTTC
few	TRBV18	TRBD1	TRBJ1-4	CASSLGGQGGKLFF	TGTGCCAGCTCACTCGGGGGACAGGGTGGAAAACTGTTTTTT
once	TRBV5-1	-	TRBJ1-4	CASSLSAHDNGKLFF	TGCGCCAGCAGCTTAAGCGCACACGATAATGGAAAACTGTTTTTT
-	TRBV19	-	TRBJ1-5	CASSIGGQTNQPQHF	TGTGCCAGTAGTATAGGGGGCCAGACCAATCAGCCCCAGCATTTT
-	TRBV20-1	-	TRBJ1-2	CSSYRDGYTF	TGCAGTTCCTACAGGGATGGCTACACCTTC
-	TRBV5-1	TRBD1	TRBJ1-4	CASSLTGTGVVELFF	TGCGCCAGCAGCCTAACCGGGACAGGGGTGGTAGAACTGTTTTTT
-	TRBV11-3	TRBD1	TRBJ2-5	CASSFQGASETQYF	TGTGCCAGCAGCTTCCAGGGGGCATCGGAGACCCAGTACTTC
-	TRBV30	-	TRBJ1-4	CAWSVGDEKLFF	TGTGCCTGGAGTGTAGGGGATGAAAAACTGTTTTTT
-	TRBV5-1	-	TRBJ2-2	CASSRDGGTNTGELFF	TGCGCCAGCAGCCGGGACGGGGGAACGAACACCGGGGAGCTGTTTTTT
-	TRBV27	-	TRBJ2-7	CASSPRLPSYEQYF	TGTGCCAGCAGTCCAAGACTACCCTCCTACGAGCAGTACTTC
-	TRBV9	TRBD2	TRBJ2-5	CASSVVVAGGQETQYF	TGTGCCAGCAGCGTAGTAGTAGCGGGGGGGCAGGAGACCCAGTACTTC
-	TRBV5-1	TRBD2	TRBJ2-1	CASRLAGEHNEQFF	TGCGCCAGCAGACTAGCGGGAGAACACAATGAGCAGTTCTTC
-	TRBV29-1	-	TRBJ2-5	CSVALAVGETQYF	TGCAGCGTTGCTTTAGCGGTGGGAGAGACCCAGTACTTC
-	TRBV25-1	TRBD2	TRBJ2-1	CASSAVLAGYNEQFF	TGTGCCAGCAGTGCAGTGCTAGCGGGGTACAATGAGCAGTTCTTC
-	TRBV18	TRBD2	TRBJ2-1	CASSPGLAGEQFF	TGTGCCAGCTCACCAGGGCTAGCGGGAGAGCAGTTCTTC
-	TRBV28	-	TRBJ1-2	CASSLSGFGYTF	TGTGCCAGCAGTCTCTCGGGGTTTGGCTACACCTTC
-	TRBV18	TRBD2	TRBJ2-3	CASSPRGSGRGTDTQYF	TGTGCCAGCTCCCCCCGGGGGAGCGGGAGAGGAACAGATACGCAGTATTTT
-	TRBV7-9	TRBD1	TRBJ1-5	CASSRGQENQPQHF	TGTGCCAGCAGCCGGGGACAGGAAAATCAGCCCCAGCATTTT
-	TRBV6-5	TRBD1	TRBJ1-2	CASSYSSGQGAQDYTF	TGTGCCAGCAGTTACTCGTCGGGACAGGGGGCGCAGGACTACACCTTC
-	TRBV5-4	-	TRBJ2-2	CASSRTDANTGELFF	TGTGCCAGCAGCAGGACAGATGCGAACACCGGGGAGCTGTTTTTT